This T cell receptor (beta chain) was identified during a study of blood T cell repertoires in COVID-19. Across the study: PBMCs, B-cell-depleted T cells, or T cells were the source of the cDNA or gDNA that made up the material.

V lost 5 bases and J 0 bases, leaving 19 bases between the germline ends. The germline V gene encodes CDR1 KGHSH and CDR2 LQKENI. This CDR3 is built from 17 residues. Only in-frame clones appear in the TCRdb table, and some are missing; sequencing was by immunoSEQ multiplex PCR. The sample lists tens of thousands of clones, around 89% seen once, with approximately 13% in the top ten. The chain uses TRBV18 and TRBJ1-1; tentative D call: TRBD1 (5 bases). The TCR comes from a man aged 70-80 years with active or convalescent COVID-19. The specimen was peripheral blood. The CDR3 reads CASSTRYQQAMNTEAFF. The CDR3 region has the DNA TGTGCCAGCTCAACCCGATACCAACAGGCCATGAACACTGAAGCTTTCTTT.